This TCR beta chain was identified during a study of cytomegalovirus exposure and HLA in healthy donors. Study-wide points: Equally common other TCR beta chains were less clonally expanded than HLA-associated ones, a later analysis found. In vitro confirmation showed three CMV-associated chains to be CMV antigen specific.

About this clone: What it binds is not known.

Nominally healthy donors provided the samples, though records likely missed some immune exposures. The PCR employed 60 Vbeta primers together with 13 Jbeta primers. Some clones are missing from TCRdb's copy, which holds only in-frame ones; the method was immunoSEQ multiplex PCR. Seen here are over 85,000 clones, approximately 71% observed once, and the top ten hold 9.6%. This clonotype was sampled from a male donor in good health and CMV-seropositive. Sequences were obtained from PBMCs.

The CDR3 DNA reads as TGTGCCAGCAGAGGACTAGCGGGGCACAATGAGCAGTTCTTC. This gives the protein CASRGLAGHNEQFF. This chain links TRBV2 with TRBJ2-1; 12 bases align to TRBD2. This CDR3 region has 14 residues. Germline V gives CDR1 SNHLY, CDR2 FYNNEI. The junction had 2 bases not matched to a gene; V was cut back by 6 bases and J by 5 bases.